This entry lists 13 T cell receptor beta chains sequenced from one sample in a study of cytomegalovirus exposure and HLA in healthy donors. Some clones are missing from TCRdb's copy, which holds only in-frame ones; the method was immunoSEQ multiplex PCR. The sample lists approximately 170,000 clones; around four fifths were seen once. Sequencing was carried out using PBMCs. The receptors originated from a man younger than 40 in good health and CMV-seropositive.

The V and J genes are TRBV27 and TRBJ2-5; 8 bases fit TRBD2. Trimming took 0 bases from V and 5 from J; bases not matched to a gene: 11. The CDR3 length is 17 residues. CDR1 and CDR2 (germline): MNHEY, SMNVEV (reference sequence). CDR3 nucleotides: TGTGCCAGCAGTTTATCGGCGTGGGAGCGGGGGCAGGAGACCCAGTACTTC. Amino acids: CASSLSAWERGQETQYF.

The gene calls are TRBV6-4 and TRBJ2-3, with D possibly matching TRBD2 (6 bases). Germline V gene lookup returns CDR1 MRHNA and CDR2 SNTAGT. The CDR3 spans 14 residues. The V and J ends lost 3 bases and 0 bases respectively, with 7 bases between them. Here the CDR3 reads CASSERGSTDTQYF. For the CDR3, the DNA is TGTGCCAGCAGTGAGCGGGGAAGCACAGATACGCAGTATTTT.

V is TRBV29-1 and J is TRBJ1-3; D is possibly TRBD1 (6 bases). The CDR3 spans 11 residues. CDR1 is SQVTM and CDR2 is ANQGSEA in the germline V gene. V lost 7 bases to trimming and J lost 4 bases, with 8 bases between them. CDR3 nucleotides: TGCAGCGGCGGACAGGGAAACACCATATATTTT. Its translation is CSGGQGNTIYF.

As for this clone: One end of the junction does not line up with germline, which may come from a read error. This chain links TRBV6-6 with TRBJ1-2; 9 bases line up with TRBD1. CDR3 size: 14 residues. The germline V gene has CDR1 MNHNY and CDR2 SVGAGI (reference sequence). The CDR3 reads CASSYGTGLWPLNF. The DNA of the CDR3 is TGTGCCAGCAGTTATGGGACAGGGCTGTGGCCTCTGAACTTC.

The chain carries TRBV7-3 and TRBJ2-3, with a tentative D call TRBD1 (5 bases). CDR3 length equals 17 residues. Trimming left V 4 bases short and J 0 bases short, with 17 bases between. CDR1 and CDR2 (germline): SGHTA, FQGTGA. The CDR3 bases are TGTGCCAGCAGCTCCCGACAGAATCCCTTGAGCACAGATACGCAGTATTTT. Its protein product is CASSSRQNPLSTDTQYF.

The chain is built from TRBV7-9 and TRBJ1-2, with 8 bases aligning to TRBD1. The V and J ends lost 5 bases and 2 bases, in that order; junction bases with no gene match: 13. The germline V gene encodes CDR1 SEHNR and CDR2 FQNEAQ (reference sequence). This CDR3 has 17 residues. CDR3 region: CASSRFPGTGENYGYTF. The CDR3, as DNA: TGTGCCAGCAGCCGCTTTCCTGGGACAGGTGAAAACTATGGCTACACCTTC.

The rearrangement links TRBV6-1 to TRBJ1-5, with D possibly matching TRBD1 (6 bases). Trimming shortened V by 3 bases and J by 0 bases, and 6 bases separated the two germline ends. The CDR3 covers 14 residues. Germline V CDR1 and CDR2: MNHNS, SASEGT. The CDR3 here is CASSDRGSNQPQHF. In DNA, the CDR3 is TGTGCCAGCAGTGACAGGGGTAGCAATCAGCCCCAGCATTTT.

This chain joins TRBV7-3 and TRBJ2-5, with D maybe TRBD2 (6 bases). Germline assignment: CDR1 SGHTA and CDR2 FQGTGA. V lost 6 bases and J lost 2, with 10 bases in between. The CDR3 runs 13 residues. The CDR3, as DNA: TGTGCCAGCAGTCAGGAGGGGCAAGAGACCCAGTACTTC. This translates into CASSQEGQETQYF.

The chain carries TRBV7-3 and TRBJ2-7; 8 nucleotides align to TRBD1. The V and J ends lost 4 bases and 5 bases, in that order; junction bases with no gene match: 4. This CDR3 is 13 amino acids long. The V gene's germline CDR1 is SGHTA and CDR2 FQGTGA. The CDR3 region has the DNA TGTGCCAGCAGCTCCGGGACAGGTGACGAGCAGTACTTC. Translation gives CASSSGTGDEQYF.

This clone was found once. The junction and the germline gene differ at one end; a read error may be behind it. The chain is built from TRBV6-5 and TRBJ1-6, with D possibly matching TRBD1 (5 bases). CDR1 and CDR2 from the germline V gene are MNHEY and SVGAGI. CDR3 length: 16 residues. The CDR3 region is CASSYSDRTYDSPLHF. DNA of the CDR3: TGTGCCAGCAGTTACTCAGACAGAACCTATGATTCACCCCTCCACTTT.

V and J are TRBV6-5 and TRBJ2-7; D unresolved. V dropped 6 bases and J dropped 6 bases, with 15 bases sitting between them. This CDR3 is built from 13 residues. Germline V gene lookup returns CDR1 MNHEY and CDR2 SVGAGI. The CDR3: CASSPSGGLEQYF. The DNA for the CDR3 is TGTGCCAGCAGCCCCTCTGGTGGGCTCGAGCAGTACTTC.

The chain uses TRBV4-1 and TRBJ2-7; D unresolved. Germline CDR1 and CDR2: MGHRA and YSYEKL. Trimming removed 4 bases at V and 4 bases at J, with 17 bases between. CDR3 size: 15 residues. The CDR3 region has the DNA TGCGCCAGCAGCCCCCCCGCGCCTACTACTTACGAGCAGTACTTC. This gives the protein CASSPPAPTTYEQYF.

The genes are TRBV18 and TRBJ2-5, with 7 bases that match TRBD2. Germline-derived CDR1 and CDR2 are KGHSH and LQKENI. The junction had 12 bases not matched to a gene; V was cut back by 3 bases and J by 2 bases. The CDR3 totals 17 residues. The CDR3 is CASSPPAGTTLQETQYF. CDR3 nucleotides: TGTGCCAGCTCACCGCCGGCCGGGACTACCTTACAAGAGACCCAGTACTTC.